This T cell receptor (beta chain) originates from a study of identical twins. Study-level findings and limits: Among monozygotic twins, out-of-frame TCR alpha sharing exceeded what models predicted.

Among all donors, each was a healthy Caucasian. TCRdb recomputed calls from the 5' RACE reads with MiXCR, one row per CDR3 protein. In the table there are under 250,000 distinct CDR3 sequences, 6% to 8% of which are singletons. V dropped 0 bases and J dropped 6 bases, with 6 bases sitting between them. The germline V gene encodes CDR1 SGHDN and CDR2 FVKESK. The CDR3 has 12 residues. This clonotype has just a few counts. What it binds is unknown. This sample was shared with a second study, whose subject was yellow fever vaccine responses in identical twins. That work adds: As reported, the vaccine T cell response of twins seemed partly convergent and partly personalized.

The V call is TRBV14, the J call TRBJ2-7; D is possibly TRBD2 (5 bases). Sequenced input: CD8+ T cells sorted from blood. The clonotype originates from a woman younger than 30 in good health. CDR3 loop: CASSQEGSEQYF. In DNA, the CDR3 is TGTGCCAGCAGCCAAGAGGGGAGCGAGCAGTACTTC.